Below, 27 T cell receptor beta chains from the same sample are listed, as sequenced in a study of blood T cell repertoires in COVID-19 (TCRdb year 2020). The library was produced with the immunoSEQ multiplex PCR assay. TCRdb carries this immuneACCESS record with in-frame sequences only. Its versions omit some clonotypes, under half of them owing to an unresolved V gene in the studies checked, with the rest unexplained. The sample profile shows over 150,000 clones; about 86% of them were found once. Around 7.8% of the sample is taken by the ten largest. The sample was PBMCs or T cells enriched from blood (not recorded which). The receptors stem from a man aged 50-60 years who had recovered from COVID-19.

The rearrangement joins TRBV19 to TRBJ1-1; no clear D gene. This CDR3 is 14 amino acids long. Germline lookup yields CDR1 LNHDA and CDR2 SQIVND (reference sequence). V was trimmed by 4 bases and J by 1 base, leaving 10 bases between them. The CDR3 region is CASSRTAENTEAFF. The CDR3, as DNA: TGTGCCAGTAGTAGAACAGCGGAGAACACTGAAGCTTTCTTT.

J is TRBJ1-2 and V is TRBV19, with D maybe TRBD1 (6 bases). This CDR3 comprises 13 residues. The V gene lost 4 bases and the J gene lost 4 bases, with 10 bases spanning the gap. The V gene's germline CDR1 is LNHDA and CDR2 SQIVND (reference sequence). This CDR3 is CASSTRDTYGYTF. Here the CDR3 DNA reads TGTGCCAGTAGTACCCGGGACACCTATGGCTACACCTTC.

The chain recombines TRBV9 with TRBJ1-1; D perhaps matches TRBD1 (6 bases). V was clipped by 3 bases and J by 3 bases, with 15 bases between them. Germline-derived CDR1 and CDR2 are SGDLS and YYNGEE. The CDR3 length is 15 residues. This CDR3 reads CASSAHHRVDTEAFF. CDR3 sequence (DNA): TGTGCCAGCAGCGCCCATCACAGGGTTGACACTGAAGCTTTCTTT. The full variable domain, in which reference TRBV9 and TRBJ1-1 provide the parts outside the CDR3, is DSGVTQTPKHLITATGQRVTLRCSPRSGDLSVYWYQQSLDQGLQFLIQYYNGEERAKGNILERFSAQQFPDLHSELNLSSLELGDSALYFCASSAHHRVDTEAFFGQGTRLTVV.

The rearrangement joins TRBV2 to TRBJ1-6; the D is unclear. Germline V gives CDR1 SNHLY, CDR2 FYNNEI. CDR3 size: 14 residues. The germline V and J ends were trimmed by 6 bases and 5 bases, with 11 bases remaining between them. CDR3 nucleotides: TGTGCCAGCAGGATAGGGAGTGATAATTCACCCCTCCACTTT. Protein sequence: CASRIGSDNSPLHF.

The chain couples TRBV6-2 or TRBV6-3 to TRBJ2-1, with 10 positions matching TRBD2. J lost 4 bases, V lost 4 bases, and 7 bases had no gene match. Germline CDR1 reads MNHEY; CDR2 reads SVGEGT. There are 16 residues in the CDR3. CDR3 nucleotides: TGTGCCAGCAGTTCTAGCGGGGGTGTCCCTTACAATGAGCAGTTCTTC. The encoded protein is CASSSSGGVPYNEQFF.

The rearrangement uses TRBV11-2 and TRBJ2-7; D not resolved. This CDR3 has 13 residues. V shed 6 bases and J shed 4 bases, with 13 bases lying between them. The V gene's germline CDR1 is SGHAT and CDR2 FQNNGV. CDR3 in DNA: TGTGCCAGCAGATTTAGCCCCGGGTACGAGCAGTACTTC. Protein product: CASRFSPGYEQYF.

V usage is TRBV5-4 and J usage is TRBJ1-2, with D unresolved. The CDR3 runs 14 residues. Germline V gene lookup returns CDR1 SGHNT and CDR2 YYREEE (reference sequence). V shed 0 bases and J shed 5 bases, with 11 bases lying between them. The DNA for the CDR3 is TGTGCCAGCAGCTTGGGGGGAGCTCTTTATGGCTACACCTTC. This sequence encodes CASSLGGALYGYTF.

The chain's CDR3 is CASSLTGGLTEAFF. The CDR3 DNA reads TGTGCCAGCAGCCTGACAGGGGGCTTAACTGAAGCTTTCTTT. The chain employs TRBV7-9 and TRBJ1-1; 10 bases map to TRBD1. The CDR3 is made up of 14 amino acids. The V and J ends lost 5 bases and 5 bases, in that order; junction bases with no gene match: 5. Per the germline V gene, CDR1 is SEHNR and CDR2 is FQNEAQ (reference sequence).

This rearrangement joins TRBV13 to TRBJ2-3; TRBD1 matches at 10 bases. The V and J ends lost 4 bases and 7 bases, in that order; junction bases with no gene match: 5. This CDR3 has 14 residues. Germline CDR1 PRHDT, CDR2 FYEKMQ (reference sequence). CDR3 bases: TGTGCCAGCAGCTCGGGACAGGGGCCCAATACGCAGTATTTT. Translating gives CASSSGQGPNTQYF.

The chain is built from TRBV30 and TRBJ1-1; tentatively, D is TRBD1 (6 bases). Per germline, CDR1 GTSNPN and CDR2 SVGIG (reference sequence). V dropped 5 bases and J dropped 0 bases, with 7 bases sitting between them. The length of the CDR3 is 12 residues. The CDR3 coding sequence is TGTGCCTGGGACAGGCTGAACACTGAAGCTTTCTTT. Translated: CAWDRLNTEAFF.

V usage is TRBV5-1 and J usage is TRBJ2-1; 15 positions match TRBD2. In germline, CDR1 is SGHRS, CDR2 YFSETQ. This CDR3 has 14 residues. Unmatched junction bases numbered 6, after V lost 3 bases and J lost 14 bases. CDR3 nucleotides: TGCGCCAGCAGCTGGACTAGCGGGGGGGCAAGGGAGTTCTTC. Encoded protein: CASSWTSGGAREFF.

The rearrangement joins TRBV7-9 to TRBJ1-4; 8 bases map to TRBD1. Germline assignment: CDR1 SEHNR and CDR2 FQNEAQ (reference sequence). V shed 5 bases, J shed 1 base, and the junction held 3 bases outside the gene matches. CDR3 length equals 15 residues. As DNA, the CDR3 is TGTGCCAGCAGCACTGGACAGGGAACTAATGAAAAACTGTTTTTT. Translation: CASSTGQGTNEKLFF.

The count of this clone is one. The chain combines TRBV11-2 with TRBJ2-5; D may be TRBD1 (5 bases). Trimming took 2 bases from V and 5 from J, leaving 12 bases between them. Germline CDR1 is SGHAT and CDR2 is FQNNGV. This CDR3 is built from 14 residues. The CDR3 DNA reads TGTGCCAGCAGCTTAAGCGCCAGGGCCGAGACCCAGTACTTC. This sequence encodes CASSLSARAETQYF.

The rearrangement joins TRBV9 to TRBJ1-6, with D possibly matching TRBD1 (6 bases). V gave up 2 bases and J gave up 9 bases, with 18 bases separating them. Germline CDR1 and CDR2: SGDLS and YYNGEE. The CDR3 has 16 residues. The CDR3 DNA reads as TGTGCCAGCAGCGTGGCGAGTCCAGGGGTGGGTTCACCCCTCCACTTT. Translated: CASSVASPGVGSPLHF.

V and J are TRBV19 and TRBJ1-5; tentative D call: TRBD1 (6 bases). Germline CDR1 and CDR2: LNHDA and SQIVND (reference sequence). Trimming pared 7 bases from V and 9 bases from J, leaving 16 bases between. This CDR3 contains 13 residues. The CDR3 DNA sequence: TGTGCCAGTACAGGGGACCCGGCACGGCCCCAGCATTTT. Translation: CASTGDPARPQHF.

This CDR3 is CATWEGGLNTEAFF. CDR3 in DNA: TGTGCCACCTGGGAAGGGGGCCTGAACACTGAAGCTTTCTTT. V is TRBV6-5 and J is TRBJ1-1, with TRBD1 identical over 7 bases. CDR1 and CDR2 (germline): MNHEY, SVGAGI. Trimming removed 10 bases from V and 0 bases from J; junction bases left unmatched: 8. The CDR3 runs 14 residues.

This chain links TRBV5-1 with TRBJ2-7; 8 nucleotides align to TRBD2. The CDR3 has 15 residues. The junction had 5 bases not matched to a gene; V was cut back by 1 base and J by 2 bases. CDR1 and CDR2 (germline): SGHRS, YFSETQ. For the CDR3, the DNA is TGCGCCAGCAGCTTGTTGGAGCGGGGGACCTACGAGCAGTACTTC. Translated, it gives CASSLLERGTYEQYF.

The rearrangement uses TRBV2 and TRBJ2-1; D perhaps matches TRBD1 (5 bases). The CDR3 covers 13 residues. V dropped 5 bases and J dropped 5 bases, with 10 bases sitting between them. Germline V CDR1 and CDR2: SNHLY, FYNNEI. CDR3 coding DNA: TGTGCCAGCAGTCCGGCCAGGGACAATGAGCAGTTCTTC. This codes for CASSPARDNEQFF.

The V call is TRBV14, the J call TRBJ2-7; D uncertain. CDR1 and CDR2 from the germline V gene are SGHDN and FVKESK. The CDR3 extends over 14 amino acids. The germline V and J ends were trimmed by 4 bases and 4 bases, with 14 bases remaining between them. The CDR3 DNA reads TGTGCCAGCAGCCGGATCCCTCAGGTGTACGAGCAGTACTTC. It encodes CASSRIPQVYEQYF.

This clone was counted once. The rearrangement uses TRBV9 and TRBJ2-2; D might be TRBD2 (5 bases). Germline V gene sequence: CDR1 SGDLS, CDR2 YYNGEE. V was cut by 6 bases and J by 0 bases, with 9 bases left in between. The length of the CDR3 is 14 residues. CDR3 bases: TGTGCCAGCACCCTAGCCCCGAACACCGGGGAGCTGTTTTTT. Translation: CASTLAPNTGELFF.

The rearrangement links TRBV7-4 to TRBJ1-3, with TRBD1 matching over 10 bases. The germline V gene encodes CDR1 SGHVT and CDR2 SQSDAQ. The CDR3 runs 17 residues. V lost 5 bases, J lost 0 bases, and 7 bases stayed unmatched. The CDR3: CASSARQGAHSGNTIYF. The CDR3 DNA is TGTGCCAGCAGCGCAAGACAGGGGGCCCACTCTGGAAACACCATATATTTT.

The rearrangement links TRBV5-8 to TRBJ1-2; 7 bases agree with TRBD1. Germline V CDR1 and CDR2: SGHTS, YDEGEE. The V gene end was trimmed by 8 bases and the J gene end by 8 bases; junction bases not matched to a gene: 15. CDR3 size: 14 residues. CDR3 coding DNA: TGTGCCAGTAGACCCGGGACAGCTCTCTACGGCTACACCTTC. Protein sequence: CASRPGTALYGYTF.

This clone was counted a single time. The J gene is TRBJ1-1, the V gene TRBV27; TRBD1 is a possible D gene (5 bases). The V end was cut by 5 bases, the J end by 1 base, with 14 bases between. The CDR3 is 15 amino acids. Germline assignment: CDR1 MNHEY and CDR2 SMNVEV (reference sequence). CDR3 nucleotides: TGTGCCAGCAGTCTCTACGGGACTCAGAACACTGAAGCTTTCTTT. Translated, it gives CASSLYGTQNTEAFF.

The chain couples TRBV6-2 or TRBV6-3 to TRBJ1-1; D is perhaps TRBD1 (6 bases). Germline loops: CDR1 MNHEY, CDR2 SVGEGT. Trimming pared 4 bases from V and 0 bases from J, leaving 21 bases between. The CDR3 is made up of 18 amino acids. As DNA, the CDR3 is TGTGCCAGCAGTTTCGCGACAGGCACCGCGACAATGAACACTGAAGCTTTCTTT. Translation gives CASSFATGTATMNTEAFF.

This clone occurred once. V and J are TRBV7-9 and TRBJ2-2; D is unclear. Trimming took 8 bases from V and 5 from J, leaving 12 bases between them. Germline CDR1 SEHNR, CDR2 FQNEAQ (reference sequence). This CDR3 has 13 amino acids. CDR3 bases: TGTGCCAGCGTCAGCGCTGGGACCGGGGAGCTGTTTTTT. This gives the protein CASVSAGTGELFF. The full variable domain, with the rest looked up from reference TRBV7-9 and TRBJ2-2, is DTGVSQNPRHKITKRGQNVTFRCDPISEHNRLYWYRQTLGQGPEFLTYFQNEAQLEKSRLLSDRFSAERPKGSFSTLEIQRTEQGDSAMYLCASVSAGTGELFFGEGSRLTVL.

The genes are TRBV11-3 and TRBJ2-3; D is ambiguous. The V end lost 0 bases, the J end lost 2 bases, and 6 bases lay between the germline ends. Germline CDR1 SGHNT, CDR2 YENEEA. CDR3 length equals 14 residues. CDR3 coding DNA: TGTGCCAGCAGCTTAGAGGCCAACACAGATACGCAGTATTTT. As protein: CASSLEANTDTQYF.

The V call is TRBV7-2, the J call TRBJ1-6; a weak D match, TRBD1 (6 bases). The CDR3 length is 14 residues. Germline CDR1 and CDR2: SGHTA and FQGNSA. V lost 2 bases, J lost 13 bases, and 15 bases lay in between. As DNA, the CDR3 is TGTGCCAGCAGCTTACAGGACAGTAGATCCCCCCTCCACTTT. Its protein product is CASSLQDSRSPLHF.